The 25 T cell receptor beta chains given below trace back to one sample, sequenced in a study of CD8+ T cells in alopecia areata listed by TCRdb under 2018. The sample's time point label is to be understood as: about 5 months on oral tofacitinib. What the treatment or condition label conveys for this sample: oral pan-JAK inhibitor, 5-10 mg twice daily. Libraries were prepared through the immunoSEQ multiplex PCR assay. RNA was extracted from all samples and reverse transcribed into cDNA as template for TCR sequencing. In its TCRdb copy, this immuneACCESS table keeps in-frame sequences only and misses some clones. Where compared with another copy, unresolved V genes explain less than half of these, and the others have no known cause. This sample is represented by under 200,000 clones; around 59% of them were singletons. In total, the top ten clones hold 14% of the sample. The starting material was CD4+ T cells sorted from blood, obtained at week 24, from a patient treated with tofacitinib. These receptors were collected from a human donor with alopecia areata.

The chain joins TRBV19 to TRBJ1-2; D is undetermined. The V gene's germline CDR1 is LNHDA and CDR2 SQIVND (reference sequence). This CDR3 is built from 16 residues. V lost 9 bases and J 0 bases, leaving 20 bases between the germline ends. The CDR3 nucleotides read TGTGCCAGCACAAGTTGGGAGTTCGGAGCTAACTATGGCTACACCTTC. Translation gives CASTSWEFGANYGYTF.

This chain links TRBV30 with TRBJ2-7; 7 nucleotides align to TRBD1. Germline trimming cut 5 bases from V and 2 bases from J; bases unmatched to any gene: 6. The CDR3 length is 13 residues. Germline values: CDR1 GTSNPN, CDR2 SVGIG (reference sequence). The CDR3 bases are TGTGCCTGGTCTACAGGGGACCCCTACGAGCAGTACTTC. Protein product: CAWSTGDPYEQYF. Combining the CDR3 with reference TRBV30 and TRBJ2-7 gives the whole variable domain SQTIHQWPATLVQPVGSPLSLECTVEGTSNPNLYWYRQAAGRGLQLLFYSVGIGQISSEVPQNLSASRPQDRQFILSSKKLLLSDSGFYLCAWSTGDPYEQYFGPGTRLTVT.

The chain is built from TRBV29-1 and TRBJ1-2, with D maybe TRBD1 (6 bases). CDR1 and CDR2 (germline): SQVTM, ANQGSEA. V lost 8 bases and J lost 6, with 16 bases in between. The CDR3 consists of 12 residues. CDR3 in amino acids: CSTPSGGHGYTF. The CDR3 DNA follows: TGCAGCACACCCTCGGGGGGGCATGGCTACACCTTC.

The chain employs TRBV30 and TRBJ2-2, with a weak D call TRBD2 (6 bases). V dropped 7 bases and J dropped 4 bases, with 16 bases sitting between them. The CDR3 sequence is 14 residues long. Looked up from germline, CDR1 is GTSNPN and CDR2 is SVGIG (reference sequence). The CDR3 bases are TGTGCCTTCAGTCCGGGAGCAAGCACCGGGGAGCTGTTTTTT. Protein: CAFSPGASTGELFF.

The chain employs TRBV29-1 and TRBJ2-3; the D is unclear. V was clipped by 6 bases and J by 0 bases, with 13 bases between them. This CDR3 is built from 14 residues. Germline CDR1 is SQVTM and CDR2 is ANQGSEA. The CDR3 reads CSVGTIPSTDTQYF. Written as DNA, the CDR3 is TGCAGCGTGGGAACTATTCCTAGCACAGATACGCAGTATTTT.

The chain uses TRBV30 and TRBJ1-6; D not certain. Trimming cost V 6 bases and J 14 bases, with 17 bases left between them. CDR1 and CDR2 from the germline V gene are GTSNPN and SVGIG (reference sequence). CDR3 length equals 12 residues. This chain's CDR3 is CACTSLSVTLHF. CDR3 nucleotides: TGTGCCTGCACATCCCTTTCGGTCACCCTCCACTTT.

The CDR3: CASSMTGRNNSPLHF. The CDR3 bases are TGTGCCAGTAGTATGACAGGAAGAAATAATTCACCCCTCCACTTT. The chain has TRBV19 and TRBJ1-6; D may be TRBD1 (6 bases). Trimming took 3 bases from V and 5 from J, leaving 11 bases between them. The germline CDR1 and CDR2 sequences are LNHDA and SQIVND (reference sequence). The CDR3 has 15 amino acids. The whole variable domain, filled in from reference TRBV19 and TRBJ1-6, reads DGGITQSPKYLFRKEGQNVTLSCEQNLNHDAMYWYRQDPGQGLRLIYYSQIVNDFQKGDIAEGYSVSREKKESFPLTVTSAQKNPTAFYLCASSMTGRNNSPLHFGNGTRLTVT.

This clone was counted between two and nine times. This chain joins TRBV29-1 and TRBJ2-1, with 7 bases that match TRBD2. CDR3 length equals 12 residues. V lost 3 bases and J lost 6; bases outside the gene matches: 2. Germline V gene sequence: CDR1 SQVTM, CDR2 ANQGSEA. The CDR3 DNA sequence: TGCAGCGTTGAGGGGGGGGTCAATGAGCAGTTCTTC. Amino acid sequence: CSVEGGVNEQFF.

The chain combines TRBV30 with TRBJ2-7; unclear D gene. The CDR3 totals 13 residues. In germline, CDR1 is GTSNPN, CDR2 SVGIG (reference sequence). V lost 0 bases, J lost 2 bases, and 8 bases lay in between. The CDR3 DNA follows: TGTGCCTGGAGTGTAGGCTCAGCCTACGAGCAGTACTTC. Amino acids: CAWSVGSAYEQYF.

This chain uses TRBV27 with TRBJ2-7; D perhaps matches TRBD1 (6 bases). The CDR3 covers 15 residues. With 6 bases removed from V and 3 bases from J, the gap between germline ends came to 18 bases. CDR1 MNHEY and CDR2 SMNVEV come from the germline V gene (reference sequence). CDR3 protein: CASSLTGGWGYEQYF. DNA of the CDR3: TGTGCCAGCAGCCTGACAGGCGGATGGGGCTACGAGCAGTACTTC.

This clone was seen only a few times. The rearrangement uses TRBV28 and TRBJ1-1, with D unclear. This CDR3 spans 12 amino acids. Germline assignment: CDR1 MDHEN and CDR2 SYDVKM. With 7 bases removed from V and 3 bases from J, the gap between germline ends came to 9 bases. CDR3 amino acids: CASKGLDTEAFF. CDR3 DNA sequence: TGTGCCAGCAAAGGGCTAGACACTGAAGCTTTCTTT. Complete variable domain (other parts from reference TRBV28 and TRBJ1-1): DVKVTQSSRYLVKRTGEKVFLECVQDMDHENMFWYRQDPGLGLRLIYFSYDVKMKEKGDIPEGYSVSREKKERFSLILESASTNQTSMYLCASKGLDTEAFFGQGTRLTVV.

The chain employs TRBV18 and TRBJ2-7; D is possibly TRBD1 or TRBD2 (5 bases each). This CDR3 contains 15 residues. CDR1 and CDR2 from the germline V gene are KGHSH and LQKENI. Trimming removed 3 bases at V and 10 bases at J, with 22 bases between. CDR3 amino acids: CASSPLLRDAHHQYF. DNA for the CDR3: TGTGCCAGCTCACCCCTACTCCGGGACGCTCACCACCAGTACTTC.

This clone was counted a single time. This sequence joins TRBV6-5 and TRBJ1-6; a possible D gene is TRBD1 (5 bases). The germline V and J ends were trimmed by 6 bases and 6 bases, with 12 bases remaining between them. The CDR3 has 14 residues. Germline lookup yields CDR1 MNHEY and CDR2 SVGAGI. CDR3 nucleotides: TGTGCCAGCAGCTCCGGGACCGGTAATTCACCCCTCCACTTT. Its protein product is CASSSGTGNSPLHF.

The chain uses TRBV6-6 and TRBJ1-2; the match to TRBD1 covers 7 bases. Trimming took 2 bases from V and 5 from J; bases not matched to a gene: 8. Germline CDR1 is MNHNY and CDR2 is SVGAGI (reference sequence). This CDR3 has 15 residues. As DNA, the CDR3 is TGTGCCAGCAGTTACAGGCAGGGGGTAGGGTATGGCTACACCTTC. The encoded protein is CASSYRQGVGYGYTF.

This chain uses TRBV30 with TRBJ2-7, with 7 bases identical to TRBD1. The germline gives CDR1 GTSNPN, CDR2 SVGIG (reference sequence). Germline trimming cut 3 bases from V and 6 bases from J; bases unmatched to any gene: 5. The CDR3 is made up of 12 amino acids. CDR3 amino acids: CAWSPGQREQYF. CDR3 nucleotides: TGTGCCTGGAGCCCGGGACAGCGCGAGCAGTACTTC. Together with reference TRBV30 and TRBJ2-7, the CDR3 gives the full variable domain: SQTIHQWPATLVQPVGSPLSLECTVEGTSNPNLYWYRQAAGRGLQLLFYSVGIGQISSEVPQNLSASRPQDRQFILSSKKLLLSDSGFYLCAWSPGQREQYFGPGTRLTVT.

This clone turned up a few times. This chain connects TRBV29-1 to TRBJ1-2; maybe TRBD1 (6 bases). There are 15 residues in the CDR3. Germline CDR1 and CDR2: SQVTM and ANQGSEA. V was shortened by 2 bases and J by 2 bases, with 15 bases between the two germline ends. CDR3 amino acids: CSVEFRGHKNYGYTF. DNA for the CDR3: TGCAGCGTTGAATTTAGGGGACACAAAAACTATGGCTACACCTTC.

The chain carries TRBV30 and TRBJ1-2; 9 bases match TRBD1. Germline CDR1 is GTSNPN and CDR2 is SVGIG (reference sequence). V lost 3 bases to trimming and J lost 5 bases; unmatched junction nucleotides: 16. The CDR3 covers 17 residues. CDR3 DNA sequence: TGTGCCTGGAGCGCGGATAGCGCACAGGGGGCATTTTATGGCTACACCTTC. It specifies CAWSADSAQGAFYGYTF.

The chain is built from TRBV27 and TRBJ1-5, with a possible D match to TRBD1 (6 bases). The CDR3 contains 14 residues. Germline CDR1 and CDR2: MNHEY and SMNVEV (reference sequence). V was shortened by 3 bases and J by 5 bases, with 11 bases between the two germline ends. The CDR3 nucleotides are TGTGCCAGCAGTTTGGGGGGGCCATATCAGCCCCAGCATTTT. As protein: CASSLGGPYQPQHF.

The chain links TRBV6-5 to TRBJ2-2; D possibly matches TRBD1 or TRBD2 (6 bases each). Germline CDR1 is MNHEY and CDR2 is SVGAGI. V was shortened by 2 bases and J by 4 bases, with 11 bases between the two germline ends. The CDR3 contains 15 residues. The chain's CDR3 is CASSYGGRITGELFF. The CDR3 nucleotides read TGTGCCAGCAGTTACGGGGGGCGGATCACCGGGGAGCTGTTTTTT.

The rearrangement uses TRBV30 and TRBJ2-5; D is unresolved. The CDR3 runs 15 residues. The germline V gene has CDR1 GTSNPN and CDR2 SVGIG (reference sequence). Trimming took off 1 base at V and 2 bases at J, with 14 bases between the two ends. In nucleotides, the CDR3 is TGTGCCTGGAGTGAGCAGCGAGAGCAGCAAGAGACCCAGTACTTC. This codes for CAWSEQREQQETQYF.

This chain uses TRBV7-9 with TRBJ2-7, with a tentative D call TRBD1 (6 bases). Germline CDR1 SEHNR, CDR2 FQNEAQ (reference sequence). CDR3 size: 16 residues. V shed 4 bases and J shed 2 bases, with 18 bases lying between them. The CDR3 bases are TGTGCCAGCAGCTCCCCGGGACACCATAAAACCTACGAGCAGTACTTC. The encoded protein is CASSSPGHHKTYEQYF.

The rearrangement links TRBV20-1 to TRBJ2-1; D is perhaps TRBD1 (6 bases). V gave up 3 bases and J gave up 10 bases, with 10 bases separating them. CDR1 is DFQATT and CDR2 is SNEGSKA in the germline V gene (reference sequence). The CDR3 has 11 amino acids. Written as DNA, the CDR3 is TGCAGTGCTAGTAGACAGGCGGAGCAGTTCTTC. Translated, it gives CSASRQAEQFF.

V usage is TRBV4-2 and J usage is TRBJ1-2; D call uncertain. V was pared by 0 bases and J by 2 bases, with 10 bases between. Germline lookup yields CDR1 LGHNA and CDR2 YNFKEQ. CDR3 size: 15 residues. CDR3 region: CASSQERAANYGYTF. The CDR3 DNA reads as TGTGCCAGCAGCCAAGAAAGGGCAGCGAACTATGGCTACACCTTC.

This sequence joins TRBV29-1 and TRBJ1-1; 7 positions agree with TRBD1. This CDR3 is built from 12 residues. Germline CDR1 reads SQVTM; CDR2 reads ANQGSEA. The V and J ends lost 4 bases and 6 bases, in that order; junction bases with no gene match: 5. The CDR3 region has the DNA TGCAGCGTTGCCAGGGGGTCGGCTGAAGCTTTCTTT. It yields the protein CSVARGSAEAFF.

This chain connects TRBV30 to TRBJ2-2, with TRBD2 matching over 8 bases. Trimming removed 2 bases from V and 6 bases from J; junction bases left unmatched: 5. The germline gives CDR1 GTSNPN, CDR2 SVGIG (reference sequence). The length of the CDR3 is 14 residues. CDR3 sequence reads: CAWSSGLASGELFF. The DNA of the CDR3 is TGTGCCTGGAGTAGTGGACTAGCTTCCGGGGAGCTGTTTTTT.